This note documents a single T cell receptor beta chain sequence. This clone was seen repeatedly, ten times or more. No cognate antigen has been identified for it. Base qualities are not provided; no much larger clone lies one nucleotide away. CDR1 SGHDT and CDR2 YYEEEE are derived from the germline V gene. The trim is 0 bases for V and 5 bases for J, with a gap of 14 bases between the germline ends. Reading from cysteine to phenylalanine, the CDR3 counts 16 amino acids. Only the CDR3 portion is preserved as DNA: 48 bases, with reading frame beginning at the first base. The library was prepared using the immunoSEQ multiplex PCR assay. A mixture of 60 forward primers for TCR Vbeta segments and 13 reverse primers for TCR Jbeta segments was used in the multiplex PCR. Amplification of the CDR3 region of rearranged TCR beta genes was performed with a multiplex PCR assay on genomic DNA. The amplified TCR beta libraries were sequenced on the Illumina HiSeq System as 87-base-pair reads. Per the authors' processing: In a later analysis, some 80 million unique TCR beta chains were counted across the roughly 610 repertoires, and roughly 11 million of these chains were shared by at least two donors. Raw reads were error-corrected and collapsed into unique sequences with a nearest-neighbor algorithm that merged closely related sequences to remove PCR and sequencing errors. To assign V, D and J gene segments, CDR3 sequences were aligned to IMGT reference sequences. For a sequence to be retained, at least a six-nucleotide match to both a V gene segment and a J gene segment was required. A rearrangement was called productive if the CDR3 had no stop codons and remained in frame with V and J, and every other rearrangement was called non-productive. CDR3 was defined by IMGT convention, running from the second conserved V-encoded cysteine to the conserved J-encoded phenylalanine. Sequences without an unambiguous match to a single V gene segment were excluded from the earlier analysis of over 500 of the donors. In an earlier analysis of almost 600 of the donors, a V segment was called functional when productive rearrangements were above 56.7%, and segregating when the standard deviation between donors exceeded 5%. To diagnose cytomegalovirus status from the catalog of TCR beta chain sequences, a statistical classification framework was built. V and J gene assignment, in a later analysis, came from comparing TCR nucleotide sequences with IMGT/GENE-DB human TR gene sequences. A later analysis assigned CDR3 sequences and most-parsimonious VDJ recombination scenarios with the TCRdist pipeline. In a later analysis, each TCR beta chain was defined by its CDR3 amino acid sequence together with its V-gene family, and reads without a unique V-gene family were excluded. In a later analysis, 500 to 650 highly shared, low-generation-probability nucleotide sequences were removed to address suspected cross-contamination and a sequencing artifact. A later analysis calculated a clonal expansion index for each public chain from normalized within-repertoire ranks of inferred template counts. Generation probabilities in a later analysis came from a VDJ recombination model fitted to out-of-frame rearrangements, and those results were checked against IGoR. A later analysis scored TCR-TCR, TCR-HLA and TCR-CMV co-occurrence with hypergeometric tests, applying a repertoire-size bias correction to TCR pairs. False discovery rates were estimated in a later analysis by permuting HLA or CMV assignments 20 times. In a later analysis, co-occurring TCRs were grouped using DBSCAN, and TCRdist sequence similarity was added for clustering within HLA-allele-positive subsets. Co-occurrence clustering excluded repertoires with fewer than 30,000 or more than 120,000 public chains, plus five with anomalous nucleotide sharing. This immuneACCESS table, as held by TCRdb, lists in-frame sequences with V and J called but not all clones. Of the missing ones, under half trace to an unresolved V gene in checked studies; the others have no known cause. D and trimming were read from the DNA, whereas the V and J calls and clone size are those reported in that table. The sample yields around 100,000 clones; 76% were counted once. The ten largest clones capture under 5% of the sample.

The data derive from a study of cytomegalovirus exposure and HLA in healthy donors (TCRdb year 2017). Background for the entire study: An earlier analysis of several hundred of the donors reported about 290 Gb of sequence data and 117 million unique TCR beta sequences from approximately 180 million T cells. About 280 gigabases of sequencing data and some 85 million unique TCR sequences were included in an early release covering around 600 HLA-typed donors. Of the 398 genotyped donors, 65% to 90% fell in the genetic ancestry cluster associated with self-reported Caucasian donors. The study aimed to test whether cataloging public T cell receptors could reveal signatures of past pathogen exposure. The T cell repertoires of some 670 subjects were profiled by immunosequencing and related to cytomegalovirus serostatus. Along with the roughly 670-subject first cohort, a separate validation cohort of 120 different subjects was used. The study combined high-throughput TCR immunosequencing, statistical association of individual TCRs with disease status, and machine learning to predict cytomegalovirus infection status. A later analysis re-examined previously published TCR beta repertoires from roughly 720 donors and added high-resolution HLA genotyping to investigate patterns of TCR occurrence. Rather than using new phenotypic data, the later analysis identified candidate immune exposures from TCR beta sequences and from how often those sequences occurred across donors. An earlier analysis of about 600 of the donors used high-throughput TCR beta sequencing to judge whether each TCR beta V gene segment behaved as functional or pseudogenic. Donor age, sex, ethnicity and CMV serostatus were compiled together with the repertoire data. A later genetic analysis took genome-wide SNP genotypes for about 55% of the roughly 700 donors and used that subset as a discovery cohort. Every discovery cohort repertoire had been produced on one sequencing platform. Class I and class II HLA loci were covered by the typing at four-digit resolution. The number of donors typed differed by locus, with roughly 620-640 for A, B, C, DRB1 and DQB1, around 500 for DQA1, 600 to 610 for DPA1, and some 440 for DPB1. A few DR-DQ haplotypes were treated as single units for association and clustering because of strong linkage in the cohort. Among some 410 genotyped donors of the cohort, an average of approximately 240,000 unique TCR beta nucleotide sequences was sequenced per donor, of which approximately 19% were non-productive.

Overall results and qualifications from the work: In a later analysis, HLA-associated TCR beta chains were found to be more clonally expanded and to have lower generation probabilities than equally common non-associated chains. In both the original and validation cohorts, the classifier was reported to diagnose cytomegalovirus status with high specificity and sensitivity. The cohort was sequenced for TCR beta chains only, and without alpha or paired-chain data the features that could be detected were limited. An earlier analysis of approximately 530 of the donors showed that most TCR beta V segments appeared in productive rearrangements either about 87% or about 30% of the time, which broadly matched IMGT annotations. In a later analysis, several top co-occurrence clusters were reported to appear linked to parvovirus B19, influenza, CMV and Epstein-Barr virus. In a later genetic analysis, fewer N-insertions in productive TCRs were reported among donors in an Asian-associated ancestry cluster than the roughly 700-donor mean. Because HLA typing was missing for some donors at each locus, association tests included only the typed subset. Three of the identified cytomegalovirus-associated TCR beta chains were confirmed in vitro to be specific for cytomegalovirus antigens. A further reported finding was that TCR beta sequences accurately predicted the HLA-A and HLA-B alleles for most subjects in the first cohort. A group of highly shared sequence variants was considered likely to be a technical artifact of the sequencing pipeline. Because counts were too low, roughly 18 rarely observed V segments, including chromosome 9 orphons, were left out of the earlier analysis of roughly 600 of the donors. Correlated functional status among segregating V segments might be attributable to linkage disequilibrium, but an unknown experimental factor could not be ruled out. The presence/absence analyses assumed that sequencing depth was roughly uniform across donors, and that assumption may not be true. The study gave a list of roughly 150 TCR beta chains associated with cytomegalovirus. It was suggested by the authors that the approach could potentially be generalized to other disease states and immunological phenotypes. In a later analysis, most CMV-associated TCR beta chains were found to appear HLA-restricted, with HLA associations seemingly driven largely by CMV exposure. In a later genetic analysis, a missense DCLRE1C variant was associated with V-gene and J-gene trimming of TCR beta chains, and the association was replicated in an independent cohort. At a false discovery rate of 0.05, a later analysis linked 16,951 TCR beta sequences to specific HLA alleles. In a later analysis, TCR association rates were found to vary across HLA loci, with the most associated TCRs seen for DRB1 alleles and the fewest for HLA-C alleles. Some IMGT-functional V segments, including TRBV6-2 and TRBV6-3, could not be distinguished by the 87-base-pair reads and were therefore excluded. The only immune exposure information available for the cohort was CMV serostatus. Most TCR sequences were seen in very few donors, while some public TCRs were found in many individuals. When HLA alleles, especially DR and DQ, strongly co-occurred, TCR associations were difficult to assign to individual alleles.

The cohort comprised 666 healthy bone marrow donors. At the time of sampling, all cohort members were nominally healthy, though unrecorded immune exposures were likely present. The donor was CMV seropositive and was included in the group of 289 seropositive cohort members. Each donor provided a peripheral blood sample, and peripheral blood mononuclear cells were used for TCR beta sequencing. The Qiagen DNeasy Blood Extraction Kit was used to extract genomic DNA from the blood cell samples. Sequenced input: PBMCs. The chain joins TRBV5-6 to TRBJ1-4; a weak D assignment points to TRBD1 (6 bases agree). The sequence came from a woman between 50 and 59 years old in good health and CMV-seropositive. The CDR3 loop reads CASSLVATGRNEKLFF. The DNA sequence follows: TGTGCCAGCAGCTTGGTGGCGACAGGACGAAATGAAAAACTGTTTTTT.